This T cell receptor (beta chain) was identified in a study of tissue T cells after allogeneic stem cell transplantation (dated by TCRdb to 2021 to 2024). Looking at the study overall: The study profiled TCR beta repertoires across many tissues from research autopsies of patients with and without GVHD, plus mouse models of GVHD. On the human side, the study was prospective and observational, with no blinding or randomization.

Results and caveats for the whole study, not just this receptor: Which tissue TCRs were alloreactive or antigen-specific was not determined in the study, and some clones might have been persisting host cells. Not many T cell clones showed up in more than one patient, yet clustering based on motifs uncovered repertoire signatures that were shared across patients in a tissue-specific way. The patient cohort was small and clinically heterogeneous, and sampling depth was acknowledged as a limitation. In both patients and mice, only a limited portion of the TCR repertoire detected in tissues was captured by blood and spleen T cells. Within patients, how anatomically similar tissues were was a major factor shaping TCR repertoire composition, regardless of disease or transplant status.

The method behind the library was the immunoSEQ multiplex PCR assay. TCRbeta CDR3 sequencing was done by Adaptive Biotechnologies at survey depth, reporting CDR3 sequences, V/J genes, productive frequency and template counts. Amplification of TCR beta CDR3 regions started from genomic DNA instead of RNA. The authors' analysis ran thus. Jensen-Shannon divergence served to quantify pairwise repertoire overlap between tissues, with 0 meaning identical and 1 meaning complete divergence. Tissues were clustered by single-linkage agglomerative hierarchical clustering of pairwise JSD values, and the clustering results were displayed as dendrograms. GLIPH2 was applied to all patient samples using simulation_depth 1000, kmer_min_depth 3, and cdr3_length_cutoff 8, and only groups with more than two unique CDR3s were retained. A standardized tissue-overlap score was calculated by extrapolating Jaccard GLIPH-group overlap across patients to a standard repertoire size of 1000 clones. To look at how diversity was associated with clinical or experimental variables, linear mixed-effect models were used, with tissue treated as a fixed effect and individual treated as a random effect. Sourced from immuneACCESS, this table was stored by TCRdb with only in-frame sequences that have V and J called. A share of the clones is absent; for the studies checked, an unresolved V gene accounts for under half, and the remainder has no known explanation. That table is the source of V, J and clone size, and D and trimming were worked out from the DNA. For this sample the table gives about 5,800 clones, of which roughly 49% were detected only once. Of the sample, 39% falls within the top ten clones.

The meaning of the sample's time point label: mouse harvest day 14 after allogeneic transplant. Each mouse graft, delivered by tail vein injection, combined 10^6 splenic CD5+ T cells with 10^7 T-cell-depleted bone marrow cells. To model GVHD in mice, a major MHC-mismatch B6 (H2b) into BALB/c (H2d) model was used, and tissues were profiled at day 7 or 14. Mouse tissues and retro-orbital blood were harvested on day 7 or 14 post-transplant using separate sterile tools per animal; livers were flushed beforehand. Before genomic DNA isolation with the DNeasy Blood & Tissue Kit, mouse tissues were minced with razor blades in buffered saline. About this clone: No cognate antigen has been identified for it. The junction departs from the called germline gene at one end, perhaps through a read error. This receptor is murine, so its gene names and germline sequences reflect the mouse genome. At the DNA level, this CDR3 is encoded by other sequences in the same sample as well.

Sample: gut tissue. The receptor was derived from a female BALB/c mouse given C57BL/6 T cells with graft-versus-host disease after an allogeneic hematopoietic cell transplant.

The CDR3 corresponds to CASSLGAGGAREQYF. The DNA read from the CDR3 is TGTGCCAGCAGTTTAGGGGCTGGGGGGGCGCGGGAACAGTAC. The chain couples TRBV3 to TRBJ2-7, and 10 junction bases match TRBD2. Read coverage stops 1 residue before the CDR3 terminus; the germline J gene supplies the remainder. From the cysteine up to the phenylalanine, the CDR3 has a length of 15 residues. The 42 bases shown cover part of the CDR3, and their frame starts at base 1. The germline V gene (reference sequence) specifies SNHLY as CDR1 and FYNGKV as CDR2.